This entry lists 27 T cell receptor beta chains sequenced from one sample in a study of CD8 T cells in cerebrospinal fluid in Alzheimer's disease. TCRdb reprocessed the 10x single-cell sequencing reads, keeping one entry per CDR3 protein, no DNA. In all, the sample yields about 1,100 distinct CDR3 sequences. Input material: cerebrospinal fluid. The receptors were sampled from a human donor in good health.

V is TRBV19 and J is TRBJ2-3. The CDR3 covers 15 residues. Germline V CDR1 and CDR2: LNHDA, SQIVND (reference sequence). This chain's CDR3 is CASKRGRTSTDTQYF.

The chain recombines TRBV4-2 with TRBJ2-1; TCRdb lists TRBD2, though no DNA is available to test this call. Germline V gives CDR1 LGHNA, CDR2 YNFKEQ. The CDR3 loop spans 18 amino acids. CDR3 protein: CASSQASGAQRGGGEQFF.

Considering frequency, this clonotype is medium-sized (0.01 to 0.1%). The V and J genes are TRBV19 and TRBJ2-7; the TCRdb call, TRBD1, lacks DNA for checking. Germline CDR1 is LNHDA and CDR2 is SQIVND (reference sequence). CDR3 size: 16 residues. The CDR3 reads CASSRTGRGGYYEQYF.

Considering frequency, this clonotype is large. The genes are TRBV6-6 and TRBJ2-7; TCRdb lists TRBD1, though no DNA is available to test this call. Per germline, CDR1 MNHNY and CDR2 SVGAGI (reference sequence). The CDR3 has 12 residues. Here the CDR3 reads CASIGGVYEQYF.

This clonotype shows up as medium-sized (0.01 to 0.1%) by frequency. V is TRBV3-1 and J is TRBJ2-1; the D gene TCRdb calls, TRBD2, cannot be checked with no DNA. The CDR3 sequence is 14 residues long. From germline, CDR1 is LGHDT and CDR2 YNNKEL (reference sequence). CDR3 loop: CASSQVGRWGEQFF.

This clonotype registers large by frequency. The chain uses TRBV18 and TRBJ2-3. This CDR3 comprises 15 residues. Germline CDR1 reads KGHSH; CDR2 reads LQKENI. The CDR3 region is CASSPSGWGTDTQYF.

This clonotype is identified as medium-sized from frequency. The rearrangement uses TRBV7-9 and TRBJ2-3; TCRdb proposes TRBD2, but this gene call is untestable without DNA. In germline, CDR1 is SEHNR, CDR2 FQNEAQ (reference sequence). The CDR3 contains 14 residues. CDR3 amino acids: CASVGLGGTGTQYF.

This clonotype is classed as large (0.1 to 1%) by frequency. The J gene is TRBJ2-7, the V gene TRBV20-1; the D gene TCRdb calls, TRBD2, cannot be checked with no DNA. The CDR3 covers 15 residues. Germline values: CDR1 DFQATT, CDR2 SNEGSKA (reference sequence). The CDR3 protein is CSATPGVGRLDEQYF.

The CDR3 is CASSLEQGQETQYF. The chain links TRBV11-3 to TRBJ2-5; the D call from TCRdb, TRBD1, cannot be confirmed without DNA. From germline, CDR1 is SGHNT and CDR2 YENEEA. This CDR3 comprises 14 residues.

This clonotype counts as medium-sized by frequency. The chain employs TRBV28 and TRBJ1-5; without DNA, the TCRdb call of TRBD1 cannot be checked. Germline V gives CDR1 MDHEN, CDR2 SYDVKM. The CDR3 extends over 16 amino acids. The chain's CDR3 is CASSPPGQGLDQPQHF. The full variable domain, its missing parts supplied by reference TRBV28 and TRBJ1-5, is DVKVTQSSRYLVKRTGEKVFLECVQDMDHENMFWYRQDPGLGLRLIYFSYDVKMKEKGDIPEGYSVSREKKERFSLILESASTNQTSMYLCASSPPGQGLDQPQHFGDGTRLSIL.

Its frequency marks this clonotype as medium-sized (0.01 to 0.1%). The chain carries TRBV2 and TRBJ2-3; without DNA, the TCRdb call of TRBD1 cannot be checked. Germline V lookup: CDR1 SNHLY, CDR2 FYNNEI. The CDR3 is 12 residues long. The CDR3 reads CASSYGGDTQYF.

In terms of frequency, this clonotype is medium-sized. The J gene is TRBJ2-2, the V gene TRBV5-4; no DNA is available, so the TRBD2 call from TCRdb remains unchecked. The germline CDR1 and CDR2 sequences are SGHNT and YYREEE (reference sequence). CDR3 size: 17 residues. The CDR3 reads CASSYSRSREGTGELFF.

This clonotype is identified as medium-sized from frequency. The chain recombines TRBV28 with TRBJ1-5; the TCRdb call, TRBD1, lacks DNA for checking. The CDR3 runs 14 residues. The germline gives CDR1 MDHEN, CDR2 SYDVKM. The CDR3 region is CASRGTGWNQPQHF.

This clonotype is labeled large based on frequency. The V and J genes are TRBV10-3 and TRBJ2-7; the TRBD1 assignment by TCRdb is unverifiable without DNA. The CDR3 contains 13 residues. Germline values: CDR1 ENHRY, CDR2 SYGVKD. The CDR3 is CAISAMTEDEQYF.

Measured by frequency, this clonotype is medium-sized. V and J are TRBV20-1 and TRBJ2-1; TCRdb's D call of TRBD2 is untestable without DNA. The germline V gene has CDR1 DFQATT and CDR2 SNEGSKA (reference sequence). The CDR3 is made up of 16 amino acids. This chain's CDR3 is CSARDQQSGNWNEQFF.

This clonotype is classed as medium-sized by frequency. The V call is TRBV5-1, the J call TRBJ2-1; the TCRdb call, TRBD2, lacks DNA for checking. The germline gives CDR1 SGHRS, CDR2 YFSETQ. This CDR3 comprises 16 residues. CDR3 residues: CASSLGRTSGSDEQFF.

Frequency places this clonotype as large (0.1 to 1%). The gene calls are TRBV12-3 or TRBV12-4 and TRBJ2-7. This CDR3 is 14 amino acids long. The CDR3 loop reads CASSFGGAILEQYF.

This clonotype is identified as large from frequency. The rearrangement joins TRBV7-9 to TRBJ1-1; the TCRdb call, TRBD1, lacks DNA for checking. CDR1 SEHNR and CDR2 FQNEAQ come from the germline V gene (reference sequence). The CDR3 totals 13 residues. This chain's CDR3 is CASQLPGDTEAFF.

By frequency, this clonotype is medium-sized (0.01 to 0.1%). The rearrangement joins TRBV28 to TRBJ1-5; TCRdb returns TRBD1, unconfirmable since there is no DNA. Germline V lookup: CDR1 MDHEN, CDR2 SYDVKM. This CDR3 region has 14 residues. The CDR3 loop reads CASSPQGSDQPQHF.

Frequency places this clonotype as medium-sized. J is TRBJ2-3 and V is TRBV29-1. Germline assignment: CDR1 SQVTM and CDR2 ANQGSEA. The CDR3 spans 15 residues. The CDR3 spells CSVVALLSLTDTQYF.

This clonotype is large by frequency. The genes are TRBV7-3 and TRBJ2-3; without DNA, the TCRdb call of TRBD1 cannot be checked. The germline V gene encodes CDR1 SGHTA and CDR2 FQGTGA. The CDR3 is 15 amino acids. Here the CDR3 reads CASALEGQGVYTQYF.

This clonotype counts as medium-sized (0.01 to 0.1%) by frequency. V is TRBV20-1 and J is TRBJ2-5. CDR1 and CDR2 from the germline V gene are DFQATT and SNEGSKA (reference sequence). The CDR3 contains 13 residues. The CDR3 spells CSARSTSQETQYF.

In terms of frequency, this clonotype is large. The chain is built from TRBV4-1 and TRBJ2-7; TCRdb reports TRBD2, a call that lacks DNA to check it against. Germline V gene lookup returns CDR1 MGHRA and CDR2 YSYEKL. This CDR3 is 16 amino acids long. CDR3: CASSQGEVGFQSEQYF.

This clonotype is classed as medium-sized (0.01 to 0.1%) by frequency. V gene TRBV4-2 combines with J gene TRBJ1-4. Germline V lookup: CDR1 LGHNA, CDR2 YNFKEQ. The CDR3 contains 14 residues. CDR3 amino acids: CASRWAASNEKLFF.

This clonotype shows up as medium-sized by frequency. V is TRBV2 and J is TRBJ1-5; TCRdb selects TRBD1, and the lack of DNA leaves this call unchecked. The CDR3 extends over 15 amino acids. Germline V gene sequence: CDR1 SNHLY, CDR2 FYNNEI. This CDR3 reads CASSEQTVGNQPQHF. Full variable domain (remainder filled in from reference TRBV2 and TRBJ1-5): EPEVTQTPSHQVTQMGQEVILRCVPISNHLYFYWYRQILGQKVEFLVSFYNNEISEKSEIFDDQFSVERPDGSNFTLKIRSTKLEDSAMYFCASSEQTVGNQPQHFGDGTRLSIL.

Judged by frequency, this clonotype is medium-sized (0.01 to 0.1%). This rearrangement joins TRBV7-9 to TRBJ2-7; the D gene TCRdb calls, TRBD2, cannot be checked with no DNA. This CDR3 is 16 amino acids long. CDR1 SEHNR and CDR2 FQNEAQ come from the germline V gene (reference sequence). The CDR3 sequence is CASSFGLAGGSYEQYF.

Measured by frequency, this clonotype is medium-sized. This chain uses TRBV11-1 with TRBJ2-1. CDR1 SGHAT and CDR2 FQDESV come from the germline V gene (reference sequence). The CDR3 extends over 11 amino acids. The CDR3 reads CASSFIDEQFF.